Listed here are 25 T cell receptor beta chains from one sample, sequenced in a study of cytomegalovirus exposure and HLA in healthy donors. Primers for the PCR totalled 60 Vbeta and 13 Jbeta. The method was immunoSEQ multiplex PCR; TCRdb's version includes in-frame clones alone and lacks a portion of them. The sample shows 190,000 or so clones, 80% to 85% of them seen only once. Sequenced input: PBMCs. The receptors originated from a man aged 50 or older in good health and CMV-seronegative.

Note on this clone: The same CDR3 also results from other DNA sequences found in this sample. The chain recombines TRBV11-3 with TRBJ2-5; 8 positions agree with TRBD2. The V gene's germline CDR1 is SGHNT and CDR2 YENEEA. This CDR3 comprises 14 residues. V trimming: 6 bases; J trimming: 1 base; junction bases outside the gene matches: 4. The CDR3 DNA sequence: TGTGCCAGCAGTCTAGCGGGCGGCCAAGAGACCCAGTACTTC. It is translated as CASSLAGGQETQYF. The full variable domain, rest sourced from reference TRBV11-3 and TRBJ2-5, is EAGVVQSPRYKIIEKKQPVAFWCNPISGHNTLYWYLQNLGQGPELLIRYENEEAVDDSQLPKDRFSAERLKGVDSTLKIQPAELGDSAVYLCASSLAGGQETQYFGPGTRLLVL.

The rearrangement joins TRBV18 to TRBJ2-7; 8 nucleotides match TRBD1. The CDR3 has 15 residues. V shed 6 bases and J 3 bases; nucleotides not matched to a gene: 10. Germline CDR1 reads KGHSH; CDR2 reads LQKENI. The CDR3 loop is CASSSGQGLLYEQYF. The CDR3 bases are TGTGCCAGCTCCTCCGGACAGGGCCTACTCTACGAGCAGTACTTC.

This sequence joins TRBV13 and TRBJ1-6, with unresolved D. Germline CDR1 and CDR2: PRHDT and FYEKMQ (reference sequence). The CDR3 has 12 residues. Trimming removed 6 bases from V and 5 bases from J, with 5 bases in between. The CDR3 DNA is TGTGCCAGCAGGGGAGATAATTCACCCCTCCACTTT. It yields the protein CASRGDNSPLHF.

The chain combines TRBV10-1 with TRBJ1-1; 7 positions match TRBD1. Germline trimming cut 2 bases from V and 4 bases from J; bases unmatched to any gene: 13. This CDR3 has 17 amino acids. Germline V lookup: CDR1 WNHNN, CDR2 SYGVQD (reference sequence). The CDR3 is CASSEPPPYRGGTEAFF. CDR3 DNA sequence: TGCGCCAGCAGTGAGCCTCCTCCCTACAGGGGTGGCACTGAAGCTTTCTTT.

The gene calls are TRBV7-2 and TRBJ2-2; a weak D match, TRBD2 (5 bases). Trimming cost V 11 bases and J 0 bases, with 16 bases left between them. The CDR3 length is 15 residues. Germline loops: CDR1 SGHTA, CDR2 FQGNSA. The CDR3 DNA follows: TGTGCCGGAAGAATAGGACTGCCGAACACCGGGGAGCTGTTTTTT. Translated: CAGRIGLPNTGELFF.

The genes are TRBV5-1 and TRBJ1-1; D is ambiguous. The CDR3 extends over 15 amino acids. The V gene lost 2 bases and the J gene lost 1 base, with 12 bases spanning the gap. Germline CDR1 reads SGHRS; CDR2 reads YFSETQ. CDR3 nucleotides: TGCGCCAGCAGCTTCTCGGGTTCGGCGAACACTGAAGCTTTCTTT. Amino acid sequence: CASSFSGSANTEAFF.

The J gene is TRBJ2-1, the V gene TRBV9, with 8 bases lining up with TRBD2. Germline values: CDR1 SGDLS, CDR2 YYNGEE. The CDR3 runs to 18 residues. With V trimmed by 0 bases and J by 3 bases, 11 bases remained unmatched. Written as DNA, the CDR3 is TGTGCCAGCAGCGTAGGGGGAGTTCTAGCGGGTAGCTACAATGAGCAGTTCTTC. As protein: CASSVGGVLAGSYNEQFF.

This sequence joins TRBV7-2 and TRBJ2-5, with 8 bases fitting TRBD2. J gave up 5 bases and V 1 base, and 9 bases lay outside the gene matches. The CDR3 runs to 16 residues. CDR1 is SGHTA, CDR2 FQGNSA, per germline. The CDR3 nucleotides are TGTGCCAGCAGCTTAGAGACCGGGAGGGCCGGGGAGACCCAGTACTTC. This codes for CASSLETGRAGETQYF.

The chain links TRBV19 to TRBJ1-4, with TRBD1 matching 8 bases. Germline trimming cut 4 bases from V and 5 bases from J; bases unmatched to any gene: 6. CDR3 length equals 15 residues. The V gene's germline CDR1 is LNHDA and CDR2 SQIVND (reference sequence). The CDR3 DNA reads TGTGCCAGTAGTACGATGACAGGGGCGAATGAAAAACTGTTTTTT. Protein product: CASSTMTGANEKLFF.

This clone was recorded a few times. CDR3 coding DNA: TGTGCCAGTAGGGAATTGGAGCAGCTACCAACTAATGAAAAACTGTTTTTT. Translating gives CASRELEQLPTNEKLFF. This chain connects TRBV19 to TRBJ1-4; no clear D. Per germline, CDR1 LNHDA and CDR2 SQIVND (reference sequence). Trimming cost V 6 bases and J 0 bases, with 17 bases left between them. The CDR3 contains 17 residues.

The chain recombines TRBV4-1 with TRBJ1-2, with TRBD1 matching 9 bases. The CDR3 covers 14 residues. The germline gives CDR1 MGHRA, CDR2 YSYEKL. V shed 0 bases and J 8 bases; nucleotides not matched to a gene: 4. The CDR3 here is CASSQDSGTGGYTF. DNA for the CDR3: TGCGCCAGCAGCCAAGATAGTGGGACAGGGGGCTACACCTTC.

The chain joins TRBV4-3 to TRBJ1-4; 7 positions match TRBD1. Germline lookup yields CDR1 LGHNA and CDR2 YSLEER. V gave up 2 bases and J gave up 7 bases; unmatched junction bases: 7. The CDR3 contains 15 residues. The DNA of the CDR3 is TGCGCCAGCAGCCAACAACAGGGGCCTGGTGAAAAACTGTTTTTT. This translates into CASSQQQGPGEKLFF.

The chain joins TRBV5-1 to TRBJ2-3; 9 bases agree with TRBD2. The CDR3 spans 17 residues. With 4 bases clipped from V and 0 bases from J, the junction kept 9 bases outside the gene matches. Germline V CDR1 and CDR2: SGHRS, YFSETQ. Here the CDR3 reads CASSLMGTSISTDTQYF. The CDR3 bases are TGCGCCAGCAGCCTGATGGGGACTAGCATTAGCACAGATACGCAGTATTTT.

The genes are TRBV18 and TRBJ2-7; TRBD1 aligns across 10 bases. This CDR3 has 14 residues. V was clipped by 6 bases and J by 4 bases; unmatched bases: 6. Germline V CDR1 and CDR2: KGHSH, LQKENI. CDR3 residues: CASSAGQGSYEQYF. For the CDR3, the DNA is TGTGCCAGCTCGGCGGGACAGGGGTCATACGAGCAGTACTTC.

The chain recombines TRBV28 with TRBJ2-7; a possible D gene is TRBD1 (6 bases). Germline CDR1 MDHEN, CDR2 SYDVKM. CDR3 length: 14 amino acids. The V gene lost 7 bases and the J gene lost 2 bases, with 15 bases spanning the gap. This CDR3 is CASNTYRVAYEQYF. In DNA, the CDR3 is TGTGCCAGCAATACCTACAGGGTCGCCTACGAGCAGTACTTC.

This chain uses TRBV15 with TRBJ2-1, with 8 nucleotides matching TRBD2. J was trimmed by 6 bases and V by 6 bases; bases with no gene match: 16. This CDR3 contains 17 residues. The germline gives CDR1 LNHNV, CDR2 YYDKDF (reference sequence). The CDR3 nucleotides are TGTGCCACCAGTGGTGGGACTAGGGGCGGAACCTCCAATGAGCAGTTCTTC. Protein sequence: CATSGGTRGGTSNEQFF.

This chain joins TRBV14 and TRBJ2-5; TRBD2 might be the D (5 bases). V lost 7 bases, J lost 5 bases, and 11 bases lay in between. CDR3 length: 12 residues. The V gene's germline CDR1 is SGHDN and CDR2 FVKESK. This CDR3 reads CASNRGLETQYF. The CDR3 nucleotides read TGTGCCAGCAATAGAGGGCTCGAGACCCAGTACTTC.

This rearrangement joins TRBV30 to TRBJ1-5; D gene uncertain. The CDR3 contains 14 residues. The V and J ends lost 0 bases and 4 bases respectively, with 10 bases between them. Looked up from germline, CDR1 is GTSNPN and CDR2 is SVGIG (reference sequence). The CDR3 sequence: CAWSVYGVNQPQHF. The CDR3 nucleotides are TGTGCCTGGAGTGTGTACGGTGTAAATCAGCCCCAGCATTTT.

This rearrangement joins TRBV11-2 to TRBJ1-5; TRBD1 matches 9 bases. The germline CDR1 and CDR2 sequences are SGHAT and FQNNGV. This CDR3 has 15 amino acids. The trim removed 1 base at V and 6 bases at J, leaving 4 bases unmatched. The CDR3 DNA follows: TGTGCCAGCAGCTTAGGGACAGGGGCCGGTCAGCCCCAGCATTTT. As protein: CASSLGTGAGQPQHF.

The rearrangement uses TRBV28 and TRBJ2-1; D is undetermined. Trimming took 2 bases from V and 2 from J, leaving 13 bases between them. Germline CDR1 and CDR2: MDHEN and SYDVKM. The length of the CDR3 is 16 residues. The CDR3 sequence is CASSLRVGVPYNEQFF. In DNA form, the CDR3 reads TGTGCCAGCAGTTTACGGGTAGGAGTCCCCTACAATGAGCAGTTCTTC.

CDR3 residues: CASSPPGRVSNGYTF. DNA for the CDR3: TGTGCCAGCAGCCCGCCGGGCAGGGTATCGAATGGCTACACCTTC. This chain links TRBV4-2 with TRBJ1-2; TRBD1 might be the D (5 bases). Per the germline V gene, CDR1 is LGHNA and CDR2 is YNFKEQ. Deletions cut 4 bases from V and 6 bases from J, with 18 bases between. This CDR3 region has 15 residues.

The gene calls are TRBV5-1 and TRBJ2-5; D unclear. The closer fit of TRBJ2-7 to the DNA end suggests the J call may be wrong. The CDR3 is 13 amino acids. Germline V gene data show CDR1 as SGHRS and CDR2 as YFSETQ. The CDR3 sequence is CASSVVVSYEQYF. The CDR3 DNA is TGCGCCAGCAGTGTAGTTGTCTCCTACGAGCAGTACTTC.

The chain has TRBV6-5 and TRBJ1-5; a weak D match, TRBD1 (5 bases). Between the trimmed V and J ends, which lost 3 bases and 7 bases, there was a span of 13 bases. Germline V gene lookup returns CDR1 MNHEY and CDR2 SVGAGI. The CDR3 totals 14 residues. CDR3 in DNA: TGTGCCAGCAGTTATTCCGGAGGGGACCAGCCCCAGCATTTT. This sequence encodes CASSYSGGDQPQHF.

The sample holds a few counts of this clone. The chain combines TRBV4-3 with TRBJ1-2; no reliable D call. The CDR3 consists of 13 residues. With 0 bases removed from V and 4 bases from J, the gap between germline ends came to 6 bases. Germline V CDR1 and CDR2: LGHNA, YSLEER. CDR3 bases: TGCGCCAGCAGCCAAGACAGATTCTATGGCTACACCTTC. It is translated as CASSQDRFYGYTF.

In the case of this clone: Other DNA sequences in the same sample also yield this CDR3. This chain connects TRBV6-1 to TRBJ1-5; D possibly corresponds to TRBD1 (5 bases). This CDR3 has 13 amino acids. Germline assignment: CDR1 MNHNS and CDR2 SASEGT. Trimming took 5 bases from V and 3 from J, leaving 8 bases between them. The CDR3 loop is CASSQTDNQPQHF. DNA of the CDR3: TGTGCCAGCAGTCAGACAGACAATCAGCCCCAGCATTTT.